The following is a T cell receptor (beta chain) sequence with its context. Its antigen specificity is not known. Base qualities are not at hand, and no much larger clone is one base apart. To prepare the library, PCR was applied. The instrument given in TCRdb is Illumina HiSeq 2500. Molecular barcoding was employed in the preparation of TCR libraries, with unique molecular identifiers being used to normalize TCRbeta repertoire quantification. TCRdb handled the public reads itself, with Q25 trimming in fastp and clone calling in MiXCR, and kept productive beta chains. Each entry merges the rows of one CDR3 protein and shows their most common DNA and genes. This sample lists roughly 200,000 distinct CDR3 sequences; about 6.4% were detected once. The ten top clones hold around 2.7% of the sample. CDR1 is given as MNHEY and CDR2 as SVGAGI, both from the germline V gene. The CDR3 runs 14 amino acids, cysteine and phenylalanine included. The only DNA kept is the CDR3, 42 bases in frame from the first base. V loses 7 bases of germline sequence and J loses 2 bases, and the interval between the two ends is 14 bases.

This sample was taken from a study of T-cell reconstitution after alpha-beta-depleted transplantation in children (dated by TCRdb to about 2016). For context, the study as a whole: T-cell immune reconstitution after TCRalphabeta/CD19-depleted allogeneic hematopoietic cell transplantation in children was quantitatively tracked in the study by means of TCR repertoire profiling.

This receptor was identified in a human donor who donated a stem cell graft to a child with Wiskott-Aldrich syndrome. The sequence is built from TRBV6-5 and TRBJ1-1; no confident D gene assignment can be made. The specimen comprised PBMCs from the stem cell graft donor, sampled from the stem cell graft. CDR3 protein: CASKDGPVNTEAFF. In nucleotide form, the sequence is TGTGCCAGCAAGGATGGTCCGGTAAACACTGAAGCTTTCTTT.